These 17 T cell receptor beta chains originate from one sample sequenced in a study of identical twins. TCRdb analysed the 5' RACE reads with MiXCR anew, one entry per CDR3 protein. The sample yields 700,000 to 950,000 distinct CDR3 sequences, roughly an eighth seen once. The data also belong to a second study, concerning yellow fever vaccine responses in identical twins.

Source material: PBMCs. The receptors originated from a woman younger than 30 in good health.

The V gene is TRBV9, the J gene TRBJ1-6; D ambiguous. Germline-derived CDR1 and CDR2 are SGDLS and YYNGEE. Trimming cost V 4 bases and J 10 bases, with 12 bases left between them. The CDR3 consists of 13 residues. In DNA, the CDR3 is TGTGCCAGCAGCCCCCACTGGAGGTCACCCCTCCACTTT. Translating it yields CASSPHWRSPLHF.

This clonotype has more than one count but fewer than ten. This rearrangement joins TRBV6-2 or TRBV6-3 to TRBJ1-2; 10 bases line up with TRBD1. CDR1 and CDR2 from the germline V gene are MNHEY and SVGEGT. The CDR3 has 16 amino acids. Trimming took 2 bases from V and 8 from J; bases not matched to a gene: 11. The CDR3 is CASSYTIPDRGRGYTF. For the CDR3, the DNA is TGTGCCAGCAGTTACACAATCCCCGACAGGGGGCGAGGCTACACCTTC.

This clonotype was observed a few times. The V call is TRBV20-1, the J call TRBJ2-5; D unclear. CDR1 and CDR2 from the germline V gene are DFQATT and SNEGSKA (reference sequence). Trimming shortened V by 5 bases and J by 2 bases, and 9 bases separated the two germline ends. This CDR3 comprises 12 residues. DNA for the CDR3: TGCAGTGCTCCCCCTTTTCAAGAGACCCAGTACTTC. Translated: CSAPPFQETQYF.

This chain connects TRBV11-2 to TRBJ2-5, with 7 bases identical to TRBD2. Losses at the gene ends were 5 bases for V and 4 bases for J; bases not matched to a gene: 10. The CDR3 contains 15 residues. Germline V lookup: CDR1 SGHAT, CDR2 FQNNGV. CDR3: CASSMYRGERETQYF. In DNA, the CDR3 is TGTGCCAGCAGCATGTATCGGGGGGAGCGAGAGACCCAGTACTTC. The variable domain in full, with the rest retrieved from reference TRBV11-2 and TRBJ2-5, is EAGVAQSPRYKIIEKRQSVAFWCNPISGHATLYWYQQILGQGPKLLIQFQNNGVVDDSQLPKDRFSAERLKGVDSTLKIQPAKLEDSAVYLCASSMYRGERETQYFGPGTRLLVL.

This clonotype was picked up a small number of times. This chain links TRBV7-9 with TRBJ2-1; 10 bases are shared with TRBD1. The V and J ends lost 5 bases and 7 bases, in that order; junction bases with no gene match: 11. The length of the CDR3 is 16 residues. CDR1 is SEHNR and CDR2 is FQNEAQ in the germline V gene (reference sequence). The CDR3 DNA sequence: TGTGCCAGCAGCCGCCGCGGACAGGGGGGGAGTAATGAGCAGTTCTTC. Translated, it gives CASSRRGQGGSNEQFF. Variable domain in full (rest from reference TRBV7-9 and TRBJ2-1): DTGVSQNPRHKITKRGQNVTFRCDPISEHNRLYWYRQTLGQGPEFLTYFQNEAQLEKSRLLSDRFSAERPKGSFSTLEIQRTEQGDSAMYLCASSRRGQGGSNEQFFGPGTRLTVL.

This clonotype occurred many times. The DNA for the CDR3 is TGTGCCAGCACCCTCCCTGCGGGGTCCTACAATGAGCAGTTCTTC. This sequence encodes CASTLPAGSYNEQFF. This sequence joins TRBV2 and TRBJ2-1; D is possibly TRBD2 (6 bases). V dropped 7 bases and J dropped 1 base, with 14 bases sitting between them. CDR1 and CDR2 from the germline V gene are SNHLY and FYNNEI. CDR3 size: 15 residues.

There are a few counts of this clonotype. The V call is TRBV5-5, the J call TRBJ2-7; 7 positions match TRBD1. CDR3 length equals 14 residues. After removal of 4 bases from V and 1 base from J, the junction contained 5 bases not matched to a gene. Germline CDR1 is SGHKS and CDR2 is YYEKEE (reference sequence). DNA of the CDR3: TGTGCCAGCAGCGGCGACAGGGATTCCTACGAGCAGTACGTC. Translation gives CASSGDRDSYEQYV.

In its sample, this clonotype was seen many times. This chain connects TRBV18 to TRBJ2-2; 10 nucleotides line up with TRBD1. The junction had 8 bases not matched to a gene; V was cut back by 8 bases and J by 5 bases. This CDR3 spans 15 amino acids. Germline V lookup: CDR1 KGHSH, CDR2 LQKENI. The CDR3 loop is CASSPPGQGTGELFF. The CDR3 DNA sequence: TGTGCCAGCAGCCCTCCGGGACAGGGGACCGGGGAGCTGTTTTTT.

This chain connects TRBV5-5 to TRBJ1-5, with D unclear. The CDR3 runs to 15 residues. CDR1 and CDR2 (germline): SGHKS, YYEKEE (reference sequence). V was shortened by 4 bases and J by 0 bases, with 11 bases between the two germline ends. DNA of the CDR3: TGTGCCAGCAGCCCCTGGGGAGATAGCAATCAGCCCCAGCATTTT. Encoded protein: CASSPWGDSNQPQHF.

As concerns this clonotype: A much larger clone differs from this one at a single base, so this may be a read error. V gene TRBV20-1 combines with J gene TRBJ1-1, with TRBD1 matching over 9 bases. Germline CDR1 DFQATT, CDR2 SNEGSKA (reference sequence). J lost 5 bases, V lost 6 bases, and 13 bases had no gene match. CDR3 size: 15 residues. CDR3 region: CSAGDRVMEGTEAFF. The CDR3 coding sequence is TGCAGTGCAGGGGACAGGGTCATGGAAGGGACTGAAGCTTTCTTT.

This clonotype was found many times. This sequence joins TRBV10-1 and TRBJ2-2; weak D call: TRBD1 (5 bases). V lost 0 bases to trimming and J lost 5 bases, with 10 bases between them. This CDR3 is built from 15 residues. CDR1 and CDR2 (germline): WNHNN, SYGVQD (reference sequence). CDR3 coding DNA: TGCGCCAGCAGTGAGTCGGGGCTAGAGACCGGGGAGCTGTTTTTT. It is translated as CASSESGLETGELFF.

V gene TRBV5-6 combines with J gene TRBJ2-1; D gene unclear. Trimming stripped 1 base from V and 5 bases from J, with 10 bases between. The germline CDR1 and CDR2 sequences are SGHDT and YYEEEE. This CDR3 is built from 14 residues. The CDR3 loop reads CASSLSHQDNEQFF. In nucleotides, the CDR3 is TGTGCCAGCAGCTTGTCCCACCAAGACAATGAGCAGTTCTTC.

This sequence joins TRBV12-3 or TRBV12-4 and TRBJ2-1; TRBD2 might be the D (5 bases). V was trimmed by 2 bases and J by 8 bases, leaving 16 bases between them. The CDR3 has 15 residues. The CDR3 DNA reads TGTGCCAGCAGTTTAATGGGATTGGGAGTAGATGAGCAGTTCTTC. Protein product: CASSLMGLGVDEQFF.

This clonotype was counted many times. The genes are TRBV20-1 and TRBJ1-2, with D unresolved. Trimming removed 6 bases at V and 8 bases at J, with 25 bases between. The CDR3 spans 15 residues. From germline, CDR1 is DFQATT and CDR2 SNEGSKA (reference sequence). CDR3 nucleotides: TGCAGTGCGATATCCCTCCAGTGGATCAACGGGGGCTACACCTTC. The encoded protein is CSAISLQWINGGYTF.

The V call is TRBV9, the J call TRBJ2-2; D not resolved. Trimming took off 4 bases at V and 2 bases at J, with 15 bases between the two ends. Per germline, CDR1 SGDLS and CDR2 YYNGEE. The CDR3 has 16 amino acids. The CDR3 reads CASSPSGHQNTGELFF. In nucleotides, the CDR3 is TGTGCCAGCAGCCCCTCCGGGCACCAAAACACCGGGGAGCTGTTTTTT.

The V gene is TRBV11-2, the J gene TRBJ2-7; TRBD1 matches 8 bases. With 0 bases clipped from V and 1 base from J, the junction kept 2 bases outside the gene matches. This CDR3 has 15 amino acids. Germline V gene sequence: CDR1 SGHAT, CDR2 FQNNGV. CDR3 protein: CASSLEDRASYEQYF. CDR3 coding DNA: TGTGCCAGCAGCTTAGAGGACAGGGCGTCCTACGAGCAGTACTTC.

This clonotype was found a few times. J is TRBJ1-6 and V is TRBV5-5; D might be TRBD1 (5 bases). V shed 4 bases and J shed 9 bases, with 11 bases lying between them. CDR1 is SGHKS and CDR2 is YYEKEE in the germline V gene (reference sequence). The CDR3 extends over 13 amino acids. In DNA, the CDR3 is TGTGCCAGCAGCAGGCTAGGGGCTTCACCCCTCCACTTT. This translates into CASSRLGASPLHF.